One sample yielded the 13 T cell receptor beta chains listed below, sequenced in a study of control samples from healthy donors and cancer patients. The assay was immunoSEQ multiplex PCR, and TCRdb's table has in-frame clones only and misses some. The repertoire has approximately 150,000 clones, roughly 89% of them found once; the top ten carry around 4.7%. Input material: blood. The source of these receptors is a man aged 25-45 years in good health.

This clone was seen once. The chain recombines TRBV6-5 with TRBJ2-5, with TRBD2 matching over 11 bases. This CDR3 contains 15 residues. Germline V gives CDR1 MNHEY, CDR2 SVGAGI. With 6 bases clipped from V and 5 bases from J, the junction kept 8 bases outside the gene matches. CDR3 in amino acids: CASRTSGGALETQYF. CDR3 bases: TGTGCCAGCAGAACTAGCGGGGGTGCCCTCGAGACCCAGTACTTC.

The V and J genes are TRBV20-1 and TRBJ2-1; 9 bases line up with TRBD1. Germline assignment: CDR1 DFQATT and CDR2 SNEGSKA (reference sequence). V lost 0 bases and J lost 12; bases outside the gene matches: 0. The CDR3 totals 11 residues. Written as DNA, the CDR3 is TGCAGTGCTAGAGAGGACAGGGGGCAGTTCTTC. It translates to CSAREDRGQFF.

The rearrangement links TRBV27 to TRBJ2-2; possible D gene TRBD1, 6 bases. The CDR3 covers 18 residues. Per germline, CDR1 MNHEY and CDR2 SMNVEV (reference sequence). The V end lost 8 bases, the J end lost 1 base, and 23 bases lay between the germline ends. CDR3 protein: CASRPDRTGLENTGELFF. CDR3 nucleotides: TGTGCCAGCCGACCCGACAGGACCGGACTGGAGAACACCGGGGAGCTGTTTTTT.

The chain combines TRBV2 with TRBJ1-3; unclear D gene. From germline, CDR1 is SNHLY and CDR2 FYNNEI. Deletions cut 4 bases from V and 5 bases from J, with 12 bases between. CDR3 length: 14 amino acids. CDR3 DNA: TGTGCCAGCAGTGCCTCGACCCACCGAAACACCATATATTTT. This translates into CASSASTHRNTIYF.

The chain uses TRBV11-1 and TRBJ1-6; 8 nucleotides align to TRBD1. The CDR3 extends over 14 amino acids. V dropped 5 bases and J dropped 5; count of bases not matched to a gene: 2. Germline CDR1 reads SGHAT; CDR2 reads FQDESV (reference sequence). CDR3 residues: CASSRQGNNSPLHF. In DNA form, the CDR3 reads TGTGCCAGCAGCCGACAGGGGAATAATTCACCCCTCCACTTT. The complete variable domain, with remaining parts taken from reference TRBV11-1 and TRBJ1-6, reads EAEVAQSPRYKITEKSQAVAFWCDPISGHATLYWYRQILGQGPELLVQFQDESVVDDSQLPKDRFSAERLKGVDSTLKIQPAELGDSAMYLCASSRQGNNSPLHFGNGTRLTVT.

The chain carries TRBV7-9 and TRBJ1-1; D is unresolved. V was trimmed by 4 bases and J by 11 bases, leaving 20 bases between them. The germline gives CDR1 SEHNR, CDR2 FQNEAQ (reference sequence). This CDR3 contains 14 residues. The CDR3 DNA reads TGTGCCAGCAGCTCCGAAACCGGGCCCAGTAGCGCTTTCTTT. Protein sequence: CASSSETGPSSAFF.

This clone was observed a handful of times. V gene TRBV9 combines with J gene TRBJ1-6, with D perhaps TRBD1 (6 bases). The length of the CDR3 is 15 residues. V was clipped by 4 bases and J by 5 bases, with 13 bases between them. Germline values: CDR1 SGDLS, CDR2 YYNGEE. The DNA of the CDR3 is TGTGCCAGCAGCTTCCGGGACACCAATAATTCACCCCTCCACTTT. This gives the protein CASSFRDTNNSPLHF.

Only one count was recorded for this clone. The chain joins TRBV21-1 to TRBJ2-7; the table's D call, TRBD1, was not checked against the DNA. TRBV21-1 is tagged as a pseudogene. The CDR3 loop spans 14 amino acids. This CDR3 is CASSRDRARDEQYF. CDR3 nucleotides: TGTGCCAGCAGTCGTGACAGGGCTCGGGACGAGCAGTACTTC.

The genes are TRBV5-4 and TRBJ1-1, with D possibly TRBD1 on 5 matching bases. Germline CDR1 and CDR2: SGHNT and YYREEE (reference sequence). The CDR3 is 13 amino acids. V lost 1 base to trimming and J lost 8 bases, with 12 bases between them. The CDR3 sequence: CASSLIWEGEAFF. In DNA, the CDR3 is TGTGCCAGCAGCTTGATCTGGGAGGGGGAAGCTTTCTTT.

The chain has TRBV7-9 and TRBJ1-6; TRBD1 is a possible D gene (6 bases). V dropped 8 bases and J dropped 4 bases, with 12 bases sitting between them. Looked up from germline, CDR1 is SEHNR and CDR2 is FQNEAQ (reference sequence). This CDR3 comprises 14 residues. In DNA, the CDR3 is TGTGCCAGCGGAGTACAGGGATATAATTCACCCCTCCACTTT. It translates to CASGVQGYNSPLHF.

The genes are TRBV7-8 and TRBJ2-3; 14 bases align to TRBD2. The CDR3 totals 17 residues. From germline, CDR1 is SGHVS and CDR2 FQNEAQ. The V segment lost 5 bases and the J segment 4 bases; nucleotides outside the gene matches: 8. This CDR3 reads CASSTTSGRAGADTQYF. The CDR3 coding sequence is TGTGCCAGCAGCACGACTAGCGGGAGGGCCGGCGCAGATACGCAGTATTTT.

A few counts support this clone. The chain recombines TRBV4-1 with TRBJ2-5; 9 bases match TRBD1. Trimming took 5 bases from V and 4 from J; bases not matched to a gene: 8. The germline gives CDR1 MGHRA, CDR2 YSYEKL. The CDR3 spans 15 residues. The CDR3 DNA is TGCGCCAGCAGCAGAGGGACAGGGATAGGAGAGACCCAGTACTTC. Protein: CASSRGTGIGETQYF.

This chain connects TRBV24-1 to TRBJ1-1, with 7 bases aligning to TRBD1. Germline V gene data show CDR1 as KGHDR and CDR2 as SFDVKD. V gave up 3 bases and J gave up 11 bases; unmatched junction bases: 5. The CDR3 totals 12 residues. CDR3 sequence reads: CATSDPTGQAFF. The DNA of the CDR3 is TGTGCCACCAGTGATCCGACAGGGCAGGCTTTCTTT.